This is a list of T cell receptor beta chains from one sample in a study of a mutant IDH1 vaccine in newly diagnosed glioma. Assay used: immunoSEQ multiplex PCR; TCRdb lists only in-frame clones, some missing. The sample holds around 69,000 clones; around nine tenths are singletons and the top ten take about 2%. These TCRs are of unknown antigen specificity. Material: PBMCs, obtained from a glioma patient whose treatment included an IDH1 peptide vaccine. Receptors originate from a man younger than 40 with glioma. Both conserved end residues are part of each CDR3. The D gene is left open where the match is weak. Rows may omit the clone size; those that give it use once, few, many or a size class.

abundance: once
v_gene: TRBV2
j_gene: TRBJ1-4
d_gene: NA
CDR3aa: CATSQGVTERTNEKLFF
CDR3nt: TGTGCCACATCGCAAGGGGTCACCGAACGGACTAATGAAAAACTGTTTTTT

abundance: NA
v_gene: TRBV7-2
j_gene: TRBJ2-1
d_gene: TRBD2
CDR3aa: CASSLAGRASGNEQFF
CDR3nt: TGTGCCAGCAGCTTAGCGGGGAGGGCGTCGGGCAATGAGCAGTTCTTC

abundance: NA
v_gene: TRBV7-9
j_gene: TRBJ2-3
d_gene: NA
CDR3aa: CASSRLSDTQYF
CDR3nt: TGTGCCAGCAGCCGACTTTCCGATACGCAGTATTTT

abundance: NA
v_gene: TRBV2
j_gene: TRBJ1-5
d_gene: TRBD1
CDR3aa: CASRQGMGGQPQHF
CDR3nt: TGTGCCAGCCGACAGGGGATGGGTGGTCAGCCCCAGCATTTT

abundance: once
v_gene: TRBV5-1
j_gene: TRBJ1-6
d_gene: NA
CDR3aa: CASSLTRGDNSPLHF
CDR3nt: TGCGCCAGCAGCTTAACCCGGGGGGATAATTCACCCCTCCACTTT

abundance: NA
v_gene: TRBV7-8
j_gene: TRBJ2-7
d_gene: TRBD1
CDR3aa: CASSPPDRARPVEQYF
CDR3nt: TGTGCCAGCAGCCCTCCCGACAGGGCGCGCCCCGTCGAGCAGTACTTC

abundance: NA
v_gene: TRBV11-2
j_gene: TRBJ2-3
d_gene: NA
CDR3aa: CASRKPGGRTDTQYF
CDR3nt: TGTGCCAGCAGAAAACCGGGCGGACGCACAGATACGCAGTATTTT

abundance: NA
v_gene: TRBV6-5
j_gene: TRBJ1-2
d_gene: NA
CDR3aa: CASSYTPHSPYGYTF
CDR3nt: TGTGCCAGCAGTTATACCCCCCACAGCCCCTATGGCTACACCTTC

abundance: NA
v_gene: TRBV4-3
j_gene: TRBJ2-2
d_gene: TRBD1
CDR3aa: CASSQRGGTGAGELFF
CDR3nt: TGCGCCAGCAGCCAAAGGGGGGGGACAGGGGCCGGGGAGCTGTTTTTT

abundance: NA
v_gene: TRBV7-9
j_gene: TRBJ1-1
d_gene: NA
CDR3aa: CASSGQSYTEAFF
CDR3nt: TGTGCCAGCAGCGGGCAAAGTTACACTGAAGCTTTCTTT

abundance: NA
v_gene: TRBV5-4
j_gene: TRBJ2-1
d_gene: TRBD2
CDR3aa: CATFKGGGGIIYNEQFF
CDR3nt: TGTGCCACGTTCAAGGGCGGGGGGGGAATCATCTACAATGAGCAGTTCTTC

abundance: once
v_gene: TRBV7-3
j_gene: TRBJ2-1
d_gene: TRBD2
CDR3aa: CASSVAGASSYNEQFF
CDR3nt: TGTGCCAGCAGCGTAGCGGGGGCGAGCTCCTACAATGAGCAGTTCTTC

abundance: NA
v_gene: TRBV7-8
j_gene: TRBJ2-5
d_gene: NA
CDR3aa: CASSLPGGADETQYF
CDR3nt: TGTGCCAGCAGCCTCCCGGGCGGGGCCGATGAGACCCAGTACTTC

abundance: NA
v_gene: TRBV6-5
j_gene: TRBJ2-7
d_gene: TRBD1
CDR3aa: CASSYAGGLFYEQYF
CDR3nt: TGTGCCAGCAGTTACGCAGGGGGCTTATTCTACGAGCAGTACTTC

abundance: NA
v_gene: TRBV30
j_gene: TRBJ2-1
d_gene: NA
CDR3aa: CAWSVLTRIRSYNEQFF
CDR3nt: TGTGCCTGGAGTGTACTAACCAGGATAAGGTCCTACAATGAGCAGTTCTTC

abundance: NA
v_gene: TRBV19
j_gene: TRBJ1-1
d_gene: NA
CDR3aa: CASSIGRGSTEAFF
CDR3nt: TGTGCCAGTAGTATAGGGCGGGGCAGCACTGAAGCTTTCTTT

abundance: NA
v_gene: TRBV30
j_gene: TRBJ2-3
d_gene: NA
CDR3aa: CAWRRELDDETQYF
CDR3nt: TGTGCCTGGAGGAGGGAATTGGACGACGAAACGCAGTATTTT

abundance: NA
v_gene: TRBV5-6
j_gene: TRBJ2-3
d_gene: TRBD2
CDR3aa: CASSLASGGDTQYF
CDR3nt: TGTGCCAGCAGCTTGGCCAGCGGGGGGGATACGCAGTATTTT

abundance: NA
v_gene: TRBV19
j_gene: TRBJ1-4
d_gene: TRBD1
CDR3aa: CASSPGRGGTGTLNEKLFF
CDR3nt: TGTGCCAGTAGTCCCGGTCGTGGTGGGACAGGGACCTTAAATGAAAAACTGTTTTTT

abundance: NA
v_gene: TRBV7-3
j_gene: TRBJ1-1
d_gene: NA
CDR3aa: CASSLILNTEAFF
CDR3nt: TGTGCCAGCAGCTTAATATTGAACACTGAAGCTTTCTTT

abundance: NA
v_gene: TRBV27
j_gene: TRBJ2-7
d_gene: TRBD2
CDR3aa: CASRYAGEGSYEQYF
CDR3nt: TGTGCCAGCAGGTACGCGGGAGAAGGGTCCTACGAGCAGTACTTC

abundance: NA
v_gene: TRBV7-2
j_gene: TRBJ1-1
d_gene: NA
CDR3aa: CASSSLGWKNTEAFF
CDR3nt: TGTGCCAGCAGTTCCCTGGGGTGGAAGAACACTGAAGCTTTCTTT

abundance: NA
v_gene: TRBV9
j_gene: TRBJ1-6
d_gene: NA
CDR3aa: CASSGMENRVTYNSPLHF
CDR3nt: TGTGCCAGCAGTGGCATGGAAAACCGGGTCACCTATAATTCACCCCTCCACTTT

abundance: NA
v_gene: TRBV5-1
j_gene: TRBJ1-2
d_gene: TRBD1
CDR3aa: CASSLNPGGDDGYTF
CDR3nt: TGCGCCAGCAGCTTGAATCCAGGGGGTGACGATGGCTACACCTTC

abundance: NA
v_gene: TRBV28
j_gene: TRBJ1-2
d_gene: NA
CDR3aa: CASTSLHGYTF
CDR3nt: TGTGCCAGCACTTCCCTCCATGGCTACACCTTC

abundance: NA
v_gene: TRBV12-1
j_gene: TRBJ2-6
d_gene: NA
CDR3aa: CASARLAGGPITGANVLTF
CDR3nt: TGTGCCAGCGCTCGGTTAGCGGGAGGGCCGATTACTGGGGCCAACGTCCTGACTTTC

abundance: NA
v_gene: TRBV29-1
j_gene: TRBJ1-2
d_gene: TRBD1
CDR3aa: CSVESLWTGYGYTF
CDR3nt: TGCAGCGTTGAAAGTTTGTGGACAGGGTATGGCTACACCTTC

abundance: few
v_gene: TRBV19
j_gene: TRBJ1-2
d_gene: TRBD1
CDR3aa: CASKGQGPLYGYTF
CDR3nt: TGTGCCAGTAAGGGACAGGGGCCGCTCTATGGCTACACCTTC

abundance: NA
v_gene: TRBV21-1
j_gene: TRBJ2-1
d_gene: NA
CDR3aa: CASSYWDRRDEQFF
CDR3nt: TGTGCCAGCAGCTACTGGGACAGAAGAGATGAGCAGTTCTTC

abundance: once
v_gene: TRBV15
j_gene: TRBJ1-4
d_gene: TRBD1
CDR3aa: CATSREPRGVWEKLFF
CDR3nt: TGTGCCACCAGCAGAGAGCCCAGGGGGGTTTGGGAAAAACTGTTTTTT

abundance: once
v_gene: TRBV2
j_gene: TRBJ2-3
d_gene: NA
CDR3aa: CASSEVGSADTQYF
CDR3nt: TGTGCCAGCAGTGAAGTTGGTAGCGCAGATACGCAGTATTTT

abundance: once
v_gene: TRBV19
j_gene: TRBJ2-3
d_gene: NA
CDR3aa: CASSPGDFSTDTQYF
CDR3nt: TGTGCCAGTAGTCCTGGGGACTTCAGCACAGATACGCAGTATTTT

abundance: NA
v_gene: TRBV7-7
j_gene: TRBJ2-1
d_gene: NA
CDR3aa: CASESGATSYNEQFF
CDR3nt: TGTGCCAGCGAATCGGGAGCGACATCCTACAATGAGCAGTTCTTC

abundance: NA
v_gene: TRBV10-2
j_gene: TRBJ1-2
d_gene: NA
CDR3aa: CASGIKRKDLRGYTF
CDR3nt: TGCGCCAGCGGGATTAAGAGGAAGGATTTGCGCGGCTACACCTTC

abundance: NA
v_gene: TRBV5-1
j_gene: TRBJ2-3
d_gene: NA
CDR3aa: CASRRDGTTDTQYF
CDR3nt: TGCGCCAGTAGGAGGGACGGCACCACAGATACGCAGTATTTT

abundance: NA
v_gene: TRBV7-9
j_gene: TRBJ2-3
d_gene: TRBD2
CDR3aa: CASSVYSGTSVTSTDTQYF
CDR3nt: TGTGCCAGCAGCGTTTATTCCGGGACTAGCGTTACTAGCACAGATACGCAGTATTTT

abundance: NA
v_gene: TRBV5-1
j_gene: TRBJ2-5
d_gene: NA
CDR3aa: CASSFSGGHQETQYF
CDR3nt: TGCGCCAGCAGCTTCTCCGGAGGACACCAAGAGACCCAGTACTTC

abundance: few
v_gene: TRBV7-2
j_gene: TRBJ2-7
d_gene: NA
CDR3aa: CASSLVLLAEQYF
CDR3nt: TGTGCCAGCAGCTTAGTTTTATTAGCCGAGCAGTACTTC

abundance: NA
v_gene: TRBV18
j_gene: TRBJ1-1
d_gene: NA
CDR3aa: CASADRGGHTEAFF
CDR3nt: TGTGCCAGCGCAGACAGAGGGGGTCACACTGAAGCTTTCTTT

abundance: NA
v_gene: TRBV11-2
j_gene: TRBJ1-2
d_gene: NA
CDR3aa: CASSLSAAGGYTF
CDR3nt: TGTGCCAGCAGCTTATCGGCCGCGGGAGGCTACACCTTC

abundance: NA
v_gene: TRBV2
j_gene: TRBJ2-3
d_gene: TRBD1
CDR3aa: CASKMTGGTDTQYF
CDR3nt: TGTGCCAGCAAAATGACAGGGGGAACAGATACGCAGTATTTT

abundance: few
v_gene: TRBV9
j_gene: TRBJ1-6
d_gene: NA
CDR3aa: CASSVGADSPLHF
CDR3nt: TGTGCCAGCAGCGTGGGTGCCGATTCACCCCTCCACTTT

abundance: NA
v_gene: TRBV10-1
j_gene: TRBJ2-3
d_gene: NA
CDR3aa: CASSPPDGDTQYF
CDR3nt: TGCGCCAGCAGCCCCCCAGACGGCGATACGCAGTATTTT

abundance: NA
v_gene: TRBV5-5
j_gene: TRBJ2-7
d_gene: TRBD1
CDR3aa: CASSLWTTGTNEQYF
CDR3nt: TGTGCCAGCAGCTTGTGGACGACAGGGACAAACGAGCAGTACTTC

abundance: NA
v_gene: TRBV5-1
j_gene: TRBJ2-7
d_gene: TRBD1
CDR3aa: CASSRTGGFYEQYF
CDR3nt: TGCGCCAGCAGTCGGACAGGGGGCTTCTACGAGCAGTACTTC